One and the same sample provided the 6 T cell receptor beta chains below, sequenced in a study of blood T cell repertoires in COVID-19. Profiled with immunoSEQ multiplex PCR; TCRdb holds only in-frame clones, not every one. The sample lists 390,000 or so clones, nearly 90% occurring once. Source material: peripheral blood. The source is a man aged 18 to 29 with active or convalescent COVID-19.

Here the CDR3 reads CASRRTSARYNEQFF. The CDR3 DNA sequence: TGTGCCAGCAGAAGGACTAGCGCCCGGTACAATGAGCAGTTCTTC. This chain connects TRBV27 to TRBJ2-1; 9 nucleotides align to TRBD2. The CDR3 is 15 amino acids. Germline V gene data show CDR1 as MNHEY and CDR2 as SMNVEV (reference sequence). V lost 6 bases to trimming and J lost 4 bases; unmatched junction nucleotides: 7.

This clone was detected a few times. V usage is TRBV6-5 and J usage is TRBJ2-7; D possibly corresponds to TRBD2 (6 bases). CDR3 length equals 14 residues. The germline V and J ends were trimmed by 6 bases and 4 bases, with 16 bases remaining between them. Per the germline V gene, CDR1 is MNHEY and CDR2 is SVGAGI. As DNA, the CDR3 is TGTGCCAGCAGGGAGGGCGGACAAGGGTACGAGCAGTACTTC. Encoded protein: CASREGGQGYEQYF.

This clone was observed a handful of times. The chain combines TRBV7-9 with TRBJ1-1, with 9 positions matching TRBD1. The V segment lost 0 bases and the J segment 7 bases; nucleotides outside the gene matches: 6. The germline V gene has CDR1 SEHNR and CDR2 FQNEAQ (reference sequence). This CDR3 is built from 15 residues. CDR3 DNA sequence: TGTGCCAGCAGCTTAGCGCTCCCGGGACAGGGTGAAGCTTTCTTT. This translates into CASSLALPGQGEAFF. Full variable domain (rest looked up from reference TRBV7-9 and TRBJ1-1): DTGVSQNPRHKITKRGQNVTFRCDPISEHNRLYWYRQTLGQGPEFLTYFQNEAQLEKSRLLSDRFSAERPKGSFSTLEIQRTEQGDSAMYLCASSLALPGQGEAFFGQGTRLTVV.

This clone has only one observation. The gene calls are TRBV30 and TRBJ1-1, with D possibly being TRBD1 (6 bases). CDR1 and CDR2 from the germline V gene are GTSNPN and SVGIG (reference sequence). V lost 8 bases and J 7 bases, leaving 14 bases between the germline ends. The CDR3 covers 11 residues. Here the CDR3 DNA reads TGTGCCAGCAACAGGGCCAATGAAGCTTTCTTT. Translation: CASNRANEAFF.

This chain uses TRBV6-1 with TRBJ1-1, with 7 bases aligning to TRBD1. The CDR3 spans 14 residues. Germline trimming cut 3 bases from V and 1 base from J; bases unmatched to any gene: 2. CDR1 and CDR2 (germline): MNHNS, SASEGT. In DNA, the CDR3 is TGTGCCAGCAGTGACAGGGGGGCGAACACTGAAGCTTTCTTT. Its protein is CASSDRGANTEAFF.

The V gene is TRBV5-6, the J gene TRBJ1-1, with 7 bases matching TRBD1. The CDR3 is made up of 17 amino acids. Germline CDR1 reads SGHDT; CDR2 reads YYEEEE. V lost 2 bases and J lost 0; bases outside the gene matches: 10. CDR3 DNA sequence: TGTGCCAGCAGCTTCTTTGAAGGACAGGTTATGAACACTGAAGCTTTCTTT. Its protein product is CASSFFEGQVMNTEAFF.